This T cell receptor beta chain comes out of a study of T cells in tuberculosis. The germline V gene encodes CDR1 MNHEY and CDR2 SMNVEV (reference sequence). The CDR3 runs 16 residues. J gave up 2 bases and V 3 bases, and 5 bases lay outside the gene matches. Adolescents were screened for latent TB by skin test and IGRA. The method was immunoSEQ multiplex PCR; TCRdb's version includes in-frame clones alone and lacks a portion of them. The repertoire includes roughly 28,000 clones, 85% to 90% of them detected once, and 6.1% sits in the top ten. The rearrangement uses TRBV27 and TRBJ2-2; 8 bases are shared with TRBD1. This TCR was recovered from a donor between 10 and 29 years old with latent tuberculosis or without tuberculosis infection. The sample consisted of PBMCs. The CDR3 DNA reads TGTGCCAGCAGTTTTGGGACAGGACCCAACACCGGGGAGCTGTTTTTT. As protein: CASSFGTGPNTGELFF.